The source of this T cell receptor (beta chain) is a study of early T cells in non-severe SARS-CoV-2 infection. This clonotype was recorded at least ten times. TCRdb used MiXCR to reprocess the 5' RACE reads, holding one entry per CDR3 protein. The sample shows 69,000 or so distinct CDR3 sequences, under 15% of them seen only once. V dropped 2 bases and J dropped 4 bases, with 6 bases sitting between them. There are 11 residues in the CDR3. CDR1 and CDR2 (germline): GTSNPN, SVGIG (reference sequence). The sequence came from an adult who was a healthcare worker with PCR-confirmed SARS-CoV-2 infection or an uninfected control (not recorded which). This chain uses TRBV30 with TRBJ2-7; no firm D call. The specimen sequenced was whole blood. The CDR3 region has the DNA TGTGCCTGGAGTCCCGAATACGAGCAGTACTTC. It specifies CAWSPEYEQYF.